Shown below are 20 T cell receptor beta chains from a single sample sequenced in a study of blood T cells in healthy people across ages. The second PCR ran about 6 to 12 cycles with a sample-barcoded 5' primer and J-beta primers. MiXCR, applied by TCRdb to the 5' RACE reads, yields one record per CDR3 protein. The sample records over 600,000 distinct CDR3 sequences, 56% being singletons. The specimen sequenced was blood. All receptors come from a man aged 35-49 years in good health.

This clonotype was detected a few times. V gene TRBV5-1 combines with J gene TRBJ2-5; the D gene is possibly TRBD1 (6 bases). The germline V gene encodes CDR1 SGHRS and CDR2 YFSETQ. The CDR3 consists of 13 residues. V was pared by 1 base and J by 5 bases, with 9 bases between. Written as DNA, the CDR3 is TGCGCCAGCAGCTTGCCAGGGGTGGAGACCCAGTACTTC. Translated, it gives CASSLPGVETQYF.

The chain uses TRBV5-5 and TRBJ2-5, with a weak D call TRBD2 (6 bases). CDR1 SGHKS and CDR2 YYEKEE come from the germline V gene (reference sequence). Deletions cut 0 bases from V and 2 bases from J, with 17 bases between. The CDR3 has 17 amino acids. CDR3 sequence reads: CASSLGGGGIPQETQYF. CDR3 nucleotides: TGTGCCAGCAGCTTGGGCGGTGGGGGGATCCCGCAAGAGACCCAGTACTTC.

This clonotype was seen a handful of times. This chain links TRBV11-2 with TRBJ2-7; D remains unclear. Per the germline V gene, CDR1 is SGHAT and CDR2 is FQNNGV. This CDR3 region has 12 residues. The germline V and J ends were trimmed by 1 base and 6 bases, with 7 bases remaining between them. The CDR3 spells CASSLGASEQYF. The CDR3 DNA reads as TGTGCCAGCAGCTTAGGAGCAAGCGAGCAGTACTTC.

About this clonotype itself: One end of the junction varies from germline; a read error may be responsible. The V gene is TRBV7-9, the J gene TRBJ1-2, with D unclear. CDR1 and CDR2 (germline): SEHNR, FQNEAQ (reference sequence). This CDR3 spans 12 amino acids. The CDR3 spells CASSRRAYDYTF. The CDR3 DNA follows: TGTGCCAGCAGCCGACGTGCCTATGACTACACCTTC.

The gene calls are TRBV20-1 and TRBJ2-7; 15 bases align to TRBD2. V lost 5 bases and J lost 3; bases outside the gene matches: 14. This CDR3 is 18 amino acids long. Per germline, CDR1 DFQATT and CDR2 SNEGSKA (reference sequence). The CDR3 DNA reads as TGCAGTGCTTGGGGACTAGCGGGAGGAAGGGGGGCCGACTACGAGCAGTACTTC. It codes for CSAWGLAGGRGADYEQYF.

The gene calls are TRBV6-6 and TRBJ2-5, with D possibly TRBD2 on 7 matching bases. Germline-derived CDR1 and CDR2 are MNHNY and SVGAGI (reference sequence). Trimming left V 5 bases short and J 3 bases short, with 16 bases between. The CDR3 has 15 amino acids. The CDR3: CASSNTGEGEETQYF. DNA for the CDR3: TGTGCCAGCAGTAACACCGGGGAGGGGGAAGAGACCCAGTACTTC.

The chain uses TRBV27 and TRBJ2-4; D is ambiguous. The CDR3 consists of 15 residues. The ends were cut back, 5 bases at V and 8 bases at J, with 19 bases in the middle. Germline lookup yields CDR1 MNHEY and CDR2 SMNVEV (reference sequence). This CDR3 is CASSPRDMLSYIQYF. DNA for the CDR3: TGTGCCAGCAGTCCCCGAGACATGTTAAGTTACATTCAGTACTTC.

The chain carries TRBV20-1 and TRBJ2-3, with 13 bases lining up with TRBD2. Germline assignment: CDR1 DFQATT and CDR2 SNEGSKA (reference sequence). The ends lost 6 bases at V and 5 bases at J; junction bases unmatched: 8. The CDR3 is made up of 15 amino acids. The CDR3 reads CSADRTSGGIDTQYF. The DNA for the CDR3 is TGCAGTGCCGATAGGACTAGCGGGGGAATAGATACGCAGTATTTT.

The J gene is TRBJ1-4, the V gene TRBV4-1; 8 bases are a match to TRBD1. The V segment lost 0 bases and the J segment 7 bases; nucleotides outside the gene matches: 13. The CDR3 extends over 18 amino acids. Germline lookup yields CDR1 MGHRA and CDR2 YSYEKL. CDR3 residues: CASSQDLFGGQGGEKLFF. The CDR3 coding sequence is TGCGCCAGCAGCCAAGATTTATTCGGCGGACAGGGAGGTGAAAAACTGTTTTTT.

The chain joins TRBV7-6 to TRBJ2-5; D is possibly TRBD1 or TRBD2 (6 bases each). Trimming stripped 1 base from V and 11 bases from J, with 26 bases between. Germline V gene sequence: CDR1 SGHVS, CDR2 FNYEAQ. The CDR3 covers 17 residues. DNA for the CDR3: TGTGCCAGCAGCTTAGGGGGGGCTAGCCCAACCTACAATGAGCAGTACTTC. This encodes CASSLGGASPTYNEQYF.

The J gene is TRBJ2-1, the V gene TRBV3-1, with 14 positions matching TRBD2. After removal of 3 bases from V and 7 bases from J, the junction contained 2 bases not matched to a gene. Germline V lookup: CDR1 LGHDT, CDR2 YNNKEL (reference sequence). The CDR3 runs to 15 residues. Here the CDR3 reads CASSQTSGRANEQFF. The CDR3, as DNA: TGTGCCAGCAGCCAGACTAGCGGGAGGGCAAATGAGCAGTTCTTC.

The chain employs TRBV20-1 and TRBJ2-7, with 9 bases identical to TRBD2. The CDR3 consists of 14 residues. V lost 7 bases to trimming and J lost 4 bases; unmatched junction nucleotides: 11. Per germline, CDR1 DFQATT and CDR2 SNEGSKA (reference sequence). The CDR3 nucleotides are TGCAGTGTGAATCGGCGGGAGGGCTCTTACGAGCAGTACTTC. It encodes CSVNRREGSYEQYF.

This clonotype has a handful of counts. This chain joins TRBV28 and TRBJ2-1; the D call may be TRBD1 or TRBD2 (5 bases each). The V end was cut by 6 bases, the J end by 0 bases, with 15 bases between. Germline V lookup: CDR1 MDHEN, CDR2 SYDVKM. There are 16 residues in the CDR3. The CDR3 reads CASRLGRASSYNEQFF. CDR3 nucleotide sequence: TGTGCCAGCAGATTGGGACGGGCAAGCTCCTACAATGAGCAGTTCTTC.

Details on this clonotype: One end of the junction is discordant with germline, which a read error may explain. V usage is TRBV10-3 and J usage is TRBJ2-5; TRBD2 matches at 7 bases. Looked up from germline, CDR1 is ENHRY and CDR2 is SYGVKD. There are 13 residues in the CDR3. CDR3 DNA sequence: TGTGCCGTCAGTCCGGGAGGACAAGAGACCCAGTACTTC. Translation gives CAVSPGGQETQYF.

This chain links TRBV6-5 with TRBJ2-2; D assignment may be TRBD1 or TRBD2 (6 bases each). The V and J ends lost 8 bases and 2 bases respectively, with 18 bases between them. Germline assignment: CDR1 MNHEY and CDR2 SVGAGI. The CDR3 is 16 amino acids. The CDR3 coding sequence is TGTGCCAGCCACTTCGGGGGCGAGGTTAACACCGGGGAGCTGTTTTTT. Its translation is CASHFGGEVNTGELFF.

The gene calls are TRBV6-5 and TRBJ2-4; D possibly uses TRBD1 or TRBD2 (5 bases each). The J call could be wrong; TRBJ2-5 is a better fit for the DNA end. The CDR3 extends over 14 amino acids. Germline V gene sequence: CDR1 MNHEY, CDR2 SVGAGI. The CDR3 sequence: CASRGTGRTGTQYF. The CDR3 bases are TGTGCCAGCAGGGGGACGGGACGCACGGGGACCCAGTACTTC.

V is TRBV5-1 and J is TRBJ2-5, with D tentatively TRBD2 (7 bases). Germline V lookup: CDR1 SGHRS, CDR2 YFSETQ. The CDR3 totals 15 residues. Trimming stripped 4 bases from V and 0 bases from J, with 13 bases between. CDR3 DNA sequence: TGCGCCAGCAGCCACGGGGGGACAAACCAAGAGACCCAGTACTTC. Protein: CASSHGGTNQETQYF.

This chain connects TRBV6-5 to TRBJ2-3; 10 bases fit TRBD1. This CDR3 spans 16 amino acids. The V and J ends lost 2 bases and 3 bases, in that order; junction bases with no gene match: 5. Germline loops: CDR1 MNHEY, CDR2 SVGAGI. CDR3 sequence reads: CASSYAGTGVTDTQYF. The CDR3 nucleotides are TGTGCCAGCAGTTACGCCGGGACAGGGGTTACAGATACGCAGTATTTT.

The chain combines TRBV9 with TRBJ1-6; unclear D gene. The CDR3 is 15 amino acids. Between the trimmed V and J ends, which lost 4 bases and 9 bases, there was a span of 17 bases. From germline, CDR1 is SGDLS and CDR2 YYNGEE. DNA for the CDR3: TGTGCCAGCAGCCCACGGGAGGGCCTCAGTTCACCCCTCCACTTT. Translation: CASSPREGLSSPLHF.

In its sample, this clonotype was seen a few times. V gene TRBV10-2 combines with J gene TRBJ2-5; TRBD2 might be the D (6 bases). The CDR3 runs to 14 residues. CDR1 is WSHSY, CDR2 SAAADI, per germline. The V gene lost 6 bases and the J gene lost 5 bases, with 16 bases spanning the gap. CDR3 in amino acids: CASRTGDGWETQYF. The DNA of the CDR3 is TGCGCCAGCAGGACGGGGGACGGGTGGGAGACCCAGTACTTC.